This TCR beta chain was identified during a study of cytomegalovirus exposure and HLA in healthy donors. Whole-study findings and limits: Later analysis showed TCR association rates varying by HLA locus, highest for DRB1 and lowest for HLA-C.

Germline CDR1 and CDR2: MNHNY and SVGAGI (reference sequence). V dropped 0 bases and J dropped 7 bases, with 15 bases sitting between them. The CDR3 totals 16 residues. The donors gave bone marrow, and they were healthy. The study sampled nominally healthy donors, though unrecorded immune exposures were likely. As to this clone: What it recognizes is unknown.

Vbeta (60) and Jbeta (13) primers were used in the PCR. The method was immunoSEQ multiplex PCR; TCRdb's version includes in-frame clones alone and lacks a portion of them. Recorded for this sample: 110,000 to 150,000 clones. The chain couples TRBV6-6 to TRBJ2-2; TRBD1 might be the D (6 bases). This sequence was found in a male donor in good health and CMV-seronegative. The sequenced material came from PBMCs. The CDR3 DNA is TGTGCCAGCAGTTACTCATCCCCGCGCAGGGGCGGGGAGCTGTTTTTT. Amino acids: CASSYSSPRRGGELFF.